This T cell receptor beta chain was identified during a study of T cells in Graves' hyperthyroidism and ophthalmopathy. In this sample, this clonotype turned up a few times. The CDR3 extends over 16 amino acids. Germline loops: CDR1 MDHEN, CDR2 SYDVKM. Trimming removed 5 bases at V and 2 bases at J, with 19 bases between. These patients, aged 18 to 65, had recently diagnosed hyperthyroidism lasting under 2 months. Those patients with uncontrolled infection, other autoimmune disease, pregnancy or lactation were excluded. Amplification of TCR beta CDR3 regions used RNA as the template. The HTBI primer set was used in a first-round RT-PCR of the TCR CDR3. MiXCR was run by TCRdb on the multiplex PCR reads, yielding one entry per CDR3 protein. This sample has around 760,000 distinct CDR3 sequences, with about a third found just once.

Sequencing input: blood. The source of this sequence is a middle-aged woman with Graves' hyperthyroidism. The chain joins TRBV28 to TRBJ2-7; perhaps TRBD1 as D (6 bases). In DNA, the CDR3 is TGTGCCAGCAGTAAAACACCAGACAGGATCCCCTACGAGCAGTACTTC. Its translation: CASSKTPDRIPYEQYF. Variable domain in full (rest from reference TRBV28 and TRBJ2-7): DVKVTQSSRYLVKRTGEKVFLECVQDMDHENMFWYRQDPGLGLRLIYFSYDVKMKEKGDIPEGYSVSREKKERFSLILESASTNQTSMYLCASSKTPDRIPYEQYFGPGTRLTVT.